The next 18 T cell receptor beta chains were all read from a single sample in a study of shared clonotypes between healthy human individuals. Terminally differentiated effector memory CD45RA+ cells were excluded from the naive CD8 cells, which were CD45RO-negative and positively selected for CCR7. Clones were sequenced by immunoSEQ multiplex PCR, and TCRdb holds only the in-frame ones, with some missing. The sample contains about 2.1 million clones, roughly 93% of which appear only once. The sequenced sample was naive CD8+ T cells from PBMCs. These receptors were obtained from a man aged 18 to 30 in good health. Some clones in this sample may be carry-over from other donors' samples.

This clone was seen more than once but under ten times. This chain joins TRBV19 and TRBJ1-1, with TRBD1 matching 7 bases. CDR3 length: 17 residues. Germline CDR1 reads LNHDA; CDR2 reads SQIVND (reference sequence). Unmatched junction bases numbered 14, after V lost 3 bases and J lost 4 bases. CDR3 residues: CASSMTGQHEDSTEAFF. The CDR3 region has the DNA TGTGCCAGTAGTATGACGGGACAGCATGAGGATAGCACTGAAGCTTTCTTT.

The CDR3 protein is CAWELGLNTEAFF. As DNA, the CDR3 is TGTGCCTGGGAACTTGGATTAAACACTGAAGCTTTCTTT. The genes are TRBV30 and TRBJ1-1; D uncertain. The V and J ends lost 5 bases and 2 bases respectively, with 12 bases between them. The CDR3 is made up of 13 amino acids. Germline V gene sequence: CDR1 GTSNPN, CDR2 SVGIG (reference sequence).

The rearrangement joins TRBV27 to TRBJ1-4, with a weak D call TRBD1 (5 bases). CDR1 is MNHEY, CDR2 SMNVEV, per germline (reference sequence). The CDR3 totals 17 residues. The V end was cut by 0 bases, the J end by 3 bases, with 14 bases between. CDR3 DNA sequence: TGTGCCAGCAGTTTATCGCCGGGTGCGGGGGCTAATGAAAAACTGTTTTTT. It encodes CASSLSPGAGANEKLFF. The complete variable domain, with remaining parts taken from reference TRBV27 and TRBJ1-4, reads EAQVTQNPRYLITVTGKKLTVTCSQNMNHEYMSWYRQDPGLGLRQIYYSMNVEVTDKGDVPEGYKVSRKEKRNFPLILESPSPNQTSLYFCASSLSPGAGANEKLFFGSGTQLSVL.

The V and J genes are TRBV13 and TRBJ1-4; a weak D match, TRBD1 (5 bases). Trimming stripped 3 bases from V and 5 bases from J, with 10 bases between. Germline CDR1 PRHDT, CDR2 FYEKMQ (reference sequence). The CDR3 contains 14 residues. The CDR3 protein is CASSFGTTNEKLFF. The CDR3 region has the DNA TGTGCCAGCAGCTTCGGGACGACCAATGAAAAACTGTTTTTT.

V and J are TRBV28 and TRBJ2-2, with D perhaps matching TRBD1 (5 bases). CDR3 length equals 16 residues. Looked up from germline, CDR1 is MDHEN and CDR2 is SYDVKM. Trimming stripped 6 bases from V and 0 bases from J, with 14 bases between. CDR3 sequence: CASSPGHTTNTGELFF. The CDR3 coding sequence is TGTGCCAGCAGCCCCGGACATACGACGAACACCGGGGAGCTGTTTTTT.

This sequence joins TRBV30 and TRBJ1-1, with 8 bases identical to TRBD1. This CDR3 contains 15 residues. Losses at the gene ends were 3 bases for V and 4 bases for J; bases not matched to a gene: 10. Germline values: CDR1 GTSNPN, CDR2 SVGIG (reference sequence). Written as DNA, the CDR3 is TGTGCCTGGAGCGTCTTAAGGACAGGGCCCACTGAAGCTTTCTTT. This translates into CAWSVLRTGPTEAFF.

The CDR3: CASSEVGRNNEQFF. DNA of the CDR3: TGTGCCAGCAGTGAAGTAGGTAGAAACAATGAGCAGTTCTTC. V and J are TRBV2 and TRBJ2-1, with D unresolved. Between the trimmed V and J ends, which lost 1 base and 5 bases, there was a span of 9 bases. This CDR3 contains 14 residues. Per the germline V gene, CDR1 is SNHLY and CDR2 is FYNNEI.

The chain carries TRBV6-6 and TRBJ2-7, with D possibly matching TRBD2 (6 bases). Trimming shortened V by 0 bases and J by 3 bases, and 15 bases separated the two germline ends. The CDR3 contains 16 residues. The germline V gene has CDR1 MNHNY and CDR2 SVGAGI (reference sequence). CDR3 residues: CASSYSFGTESYEQYF. For the CDR3, the DNA is TGTGCCAGCAGTTACTCTTTCGGGACTGAGAGCTACGAGCAGTACTTC.

This clone came up once. The J gene is TRBJ2-2, the V gene TRBV28; TRBD2 might be the D (6 bases). The CDR3 consists of 16 residues. Germline lookup yields CDR1 MDHEN and CDR2 SYDVKM. Between the trimmed V and J ends, which lost 6 bases and 8 bases, there was a span of 22 bases. The CDR3 nucleotides are TGTGCCAGCAGAACGTCTAGCGAGGAGAGAGCTGGGGAGCTGTTTTTT. Protein sequence: CASRTSSEERAGELFF. Variable domain in full (rest from reference TRBV28 and TRBJ2-2): DVKVTQSSRYLVKRTGEKVFLECVQDMDHENMFWYRQDPGLGLRLIYFSYDVKMKEKGDIPEGYSVSREKKERFSLILESASTNQTSMYLCASRTSSEERAGELFFGEGSRLTVL.

Details on this clone: One end of the junction varies from germline; a read error may be responsible. This chain connects TRBV15 to TRBJ2-1; TRBD2 aligns across 13 bases. The germline CDR1 and CDR2 sequences are LNHNV and YYDKDF (reference sequence). The CDR3 is 15 amino acids. CDR3 region: CATRRGTSGANEQFF. DNA for the CDR3: TGTGCCACCAGGAGAGGGACTAGCGGGGCCAATGAGCAGTTCTTC. The variable domain in full, completed from reference TRBV15 and TRBJ2-1, reads DAMVIQNPRYQVTQFGKPVTLSCSQTLNHNVMYWYQQKSSQAPKLLFHYYDKDFNNEADTPDNFQSRRPNTSFCFLDIRSPGLGDTAMYLCATRRGTSGANEQFFGPGTRLTVL.

The gene calls are TRBV15 and TRBJ2-7, with D possibly matching TRBD2 (5 bases). CDR3 length equals 16 residues. Germline V CDR1 and CDR2: LNHNV, YYDKDF (reference sequence). The V and J ends lost 0 bases and 0 bases respectively, with 12 bases between them. The CDR3 protein is CATSREISGSSYEQYF. Written as DNA, the CDR3 is TGTGCCACCAGCAGAGAGATAAGCGGTAGCTCCTACGAGCAGTACTTC. Combining the CDR3 with reference TRBV15 and TRBJ2-7 gives the whole variable domain DAMVIQNPRYQVTQFGKPVTLSCSQTLNHNVMYWYQQKSSQAPKLLFHYYDKDFNNEADTPDNFQSRRPNTSFCFLDIRSPGLGDTAMYLCATSREISGSSYEQYFGPGTRLTVT.

The rearrangement links TRBV14 to TRBJ2-1; a weak D match, TRBD1 (5 bases). The CDR3 is made up of 14 amino acids. V was shortened by 5 bases and J by 5 bases, with 13 bases between the two germline ends. From germline, CDR1 is SGHDN and CDR2 FVKESK. CDR3 nucleotides: TGTGCCAGCAGCAGGGATAGGACAAACAATGAGCAGTTCTTC. Its translation: CASSRDRTNNEQFF.

The rearrangement uses TRBV7-9 and TRBJ2-7; D is perhaps TRBD1 (6 bases). Trimming removed 5 bases from V and 6 bases from J, with 14 bases in between. Germline CDR1 SEHNR, CDR2 FQNEAQ (reference sequence). The CDR3 extends over 13 amino acids. The CDR3 nucleotides are TGTGCCAGCAGCCGGCAGGGGACCCTCGAGCAGTACTTC. Translated: CASSRQGTLEQYF.

This rearrangement joins TRBV2 to TRBJ2-5; 8 nucleotides align to TRBD1. CDR1 SNHLY and CDR2 FYNNEI come from the germline V gene. The CDR3 covers 16 residues. Losses at the gene ends were 0 bases for V and 2 bases for J; bases not matched to a gene: 5. The CDR3 sequence is CASSEALTGDQETQYF. The CDR3 DNA is TGTGCCAGCAGTGAAGCGCTGACAGGGGATCAAGAGACCCAGTACTTC.

The chain is built from TRBV7-7 and TRBJ2-5; 8 bases are a match to TRBD1. The V gene end was trimmed by 1 base and the J gene end by 7 bases; junction bases not matched to a gene: 5. Germline values: CDR1 SSHAT, CDR2 FNYEAQ (reference sequence). The CDR3 runs to 14 residues. This CDR3 reads CASSLGQGKRTQYF. The CDR3 nucleotides read TGTGCCAGCAGCTTAGGACAGGGGAAAAGGACCCAGTACTTC.

V gene TRBV11-2 combines with J gene TRBJ2-7; no clear D. Trimming stripped 1 base from V and 6 bases from J, with 13 bases between. The CDR3 extends over 14 amino acids. CDR1 and CDR2 (germline): SGHAT, FQNNGV. The CDR3, as DNA: TGTGCCAGCAGCTTAGTCTCTATCGGGTCCGAGCAGTACTTC. This gives the protein CASSLVSIGSEQYF. The entire variable domain, with the rest obtained from reference TRBV11-2 and TRBJ2-7, is as follows: EAGVAQSPRYKIIEKRQSVAFWCNPISGHATLYWYQQILGQGPKLLIQFQNNGVVDDSQLPKDRFSAERLKGVDSTLKIQPAKLEDSAVYLCASSLVSIGSEQYFGPGTRLTVT.

This chain connects TRBV7-8 to TRBJ2-5; 8 bases line up with TRBD1. V lost 1 base, J lost 2 bases, and 9 bases stayed unmatched. Germline V gives CDR1 SGHVS, CDR2 FQNEAQ. The CDR3 has 17 residues. DNA of the CDR3: TGTGCCAGCAGCTTAGGACAGACAGGGGAGATACAAGAGACCCAGTACTTC. Protein: CASSLGQTGEIQETQYF.

The chain employs TRBV9 and TRBJ2-2; no clear D gene. There are 15 residues in the CDR3. Trimming took 1 base from V and 4 from J, leaving 11 bases between them. The germline V gene encodes CDR1 SGDLS and CDR2 YYNGEE. The CDR3 DNA follows: TGTGCCAGCAGCGTAAGAACCGACGGCACCGGGGAGCTGTTTTTT. Its translation: CASSVRTDGTGELFF.